The 31 T cell receptor beta chains below all came from one sample that was sequenced in a study of T cell changes during pregnancy in multiple sclerosis. Assay: immunoSEQ multiplex PCR; the TCRdb copy retains only in-frame clones and omits some. The table shows 20,000 to 25,000 clones, with less than 95% occurring only once. Here the sequenced sample was CD4+ T cells from peripheral blood mononuclear cells, taken in the third trimester of pregnancy. Every receptor here comes from a female donor with multiple sclerosis, enrolled in a pregnancy study.

V is TRBV6-1 and J is TRBJ1-4; D gene unclear. Germline loops: CDR1 MNHNS, CDR2 SASEGT. Trimming removed 2 bases at V and 5 bases at J, with 15 bases between. The CDR3 covers 16 residues. The CDR3 reads CASSEYRGERNEKLFF. For the CDR3, the DNA is TGTGCCAGCAGTGAATACCGGGGAGAACGGAATGAAAAACTGTTTTTT.

The DNA of the CDR3 is TGTGCCAGCAGCGGCGAGACAGGGGGCTACGAGCAGTACTTC. It translates to CASSGETGGYEQYF. The chain joins TRBV7-9 to TRBJ2-7, with TRBD1 matching 9 bases. Germline V gene data show CDR1 as SEHNR and CDR2 as FQNEAQ (reference sequence). The CDR3 has 14 residues. The V and J ends lost 5 bases and 3 bases, in that order; junction bases with no gene match: 5.

J is TRBJ2-7 and V is TRBV23-1; D gene uncertain. TRBV23-1 is an ORF, with its function uncertain. V dropped 0 bases and J dropped 0 bases, with 9 bases sitting between them. This CDR3 has 15 amino acids. CDR3 residues: CASSQSVRNSYEQYF. DNA for the CDR3: TGCGCCAGCAGTCAATCGGTGAGGAACTCCTACGAGCAGTACTTC.

The V and J genes are TRBV7-2 and TRBJ2-3, with D tentatively TRBD2 (5 bases). There are 15 residues in the CDR3. Trimming pared 6 bases from V and 2 bases from J, leaving 15 bases between. The V gene's germline CDR1 is SGHTA and CDR2 FQGNSA. The CDR3 DNA is TGTGCCAGCAGTTGGACGGTGGGAGACACAGATACGCAGTATTTT. This gives the protein CASSWTVGDTDTQYF.

The CDR3 protein is CASSVTGRRSPLHF. The CDR3 region has the DNA TGTGCCAGCAGTGTCACGGGTAGGCGATCACCCCTCCACTTT. This chain uses TRBV25-1 with TRBJ1-6; D is unresolved. The CDR3 length is 14 residues. With 4 bases removed from V and 10 bases from J, the gap between germline ends came to 14 bases. The germline V gene encodes CDR1 MGHDK and CDR2 SYGVNS.

The chain is built from TRBV28 and TRBJ2-7, with TRBD1 identical over 10 bases. V gave up 5 bases and J gave up 8 bases; unmatched junction bases: 12. From germline, CDR1 is MDHEN and CDR2 SYDVKM. The length of the CDR3 is 15 residues. CDR3 amino acids: CASSQPPGQGNKQYF. The CDR3 DNA reads as TGTGCCAGCAGTCAACCCCCGGGACAGGGGAATAAGCAGTACTTC.

The rearrangement links TRBV6-5 to TRBJ1-3; D unclear. The CDR3 has 12 amino acids. Trimming cost V 4 bases and J 10 bases, with 11 bases left between them. Germline V gives CDR1 MNHEY, CDR2 SVGAGI. The CDR3 loop is CASSSPESTIYF. The CDR3 DNA reads as TGTGCCAGCAGTTCCCCCGAGTCGACCATATATTTT.

This chain joins TRBV9 and TRBJ2-5; the match to TRBD1 covers 7 bases. The CDR3 is 17 amino acids. CDR1 and CDR2 (germline): SGDLS, YYNGEE. Trimming removed 0 bases from V and 1 base from J; junction bases left unmatched: 9. The CDR3 spells CASSVGFGTAPQETQYF. CDR3 bases: TGTGCCAGCAGCGTAGGATTCGGGACAGCCCCCCAAGAGACCCAGTACTTC.

This chain uses TRBV5-6 with TRBJ1-2; TRBD1 aligns across 7 bases. The length of the CDR3 is 16 residues. CDR1 is SGHDT and CDR2 is YYEEEE in the germline V gene. V lost 4 bases and J lost 9; bases outside the gene matches: 18. The chain's CDR3 is CASSQHSFRDSLSYTF. The CDR3 region has the DNA TGTGCCAGCAGCCAACATTCTTTCCGGGACAGCCTTAGCTACACCTTC.

The chain joins TRBV11-2 to TRBJ2-6; a possible D gene is TRBD1 (6 bases). CDR3 length: 17 residues. CDR1 and CDR2 (germline): SGHAT, FQNNGV. The V gene lost 4 bases and the J gene lost 1 base, with 14 bases spanning the gap. The CDR3 protein is CASSSLYRESGANVLTF. The DNA for the CDR3 is TGTGCCAGCAGCTCGCTATACAGGGAGTCTGGGGCCAACGTCCTGACTTTC.

The CDR3 spells CASRGGSSYNSPLHF. The CDR3 coding sequence is TGTGCCAGCCGAGGTGGGAGCTCCTATAATTCACCCCTCCACTTT. The rearrangement uses TRBV25-1 and TRBJ1-6; D gene ambiguous. Trimming left V 8 bases short and J 0 bases short, with 11 bases between. Germline CDR1 reads MGHDK; CDR2 reads SYGVNS. This CDR3 has 15 residues.

The chain combines TRBV29-1 with TRBJ1-2; D call uncertain. V was cut by 2 bases and J by 2 bases, with 12 bases left in between. CDR3 length equals 14 residues. Germline CDR1 reads SQVTM; CDR2 reads ANQGSEA. CDR3 sequence: CSVENSRQNYGYTF. The CDR3 nucleotides are TGCAGCGTTGAAAATTCGCGGCAGAACTATGGCTACACCTTC.

The V gene is TRBV28, the J gene TRBJ1-2; TRBD1 matches 8 bases. Germline V lookup: CDR1 MDHEN, CDR2 SYDVKM. The length of the CDR3 is 13 residues. This CDR3 reads CVATGTGGYGYTF. The CDR3 DNA sequence: TGTGTCGCTACCGGGACAGGAGGCTATGGCTACACCTTC.

The chain recombines TRBV7-9 with TRBJ2-3; D perhaps matches TRBD2 (7 bases). The length of the CDR3 is 15 residues. Trimming shortened V by 5 bases and J by 5 bases, and 17 bases separated the two germline ends. Looked up from germline, CDR1 is SEHNR and CDR2 is FQNEAQ (reference sequence). CDR3 in DNA: TGTGCCAGCAGCCTAGTGAGGGGGGGCCAAGATACGCAGTATTTT. Translating gives CASSLVRGGQDTQYF.

The V and J genes are TRBV2 and TRBJ1-3; a possible D gene is TRBD1 (6 bases). The CDR3 runs to 17 residues. The ends were cut back, 5 bases at V and 9 bases at J, with 26 bases in the middle. Germline V lookup: CDR1 SNHLY, CDR2 FYNNEI. The CDR3 region is CASSTRGPVPQLSTIYF. Written as DNA, the CDR3 is TGTGCCAGCAGTACCAGGGGTCCAGTTCCTCAATTAAGCACCATATATTTT.

This clone was recorded only once. The chain is built from TRBV10-3 and TRBJ1-2, with TRBD1 matching 7 bases. With 10 bases clipped from V and 4 bases from J, the junction kept 9 bases outside the gene matches. The CDR3 loop spans 13 amino acids. Germline CDR1 ENHRY, CDR2 SYGVKD. The CDR3, as DNA: TGTGCCACCGGACAGGCGAATTTCTATGGCTACACCTTC. Translated, it gives CATGQANFYGYTF.

The chain has TRBV18 and TRBJ1-2; the D is unclear. CDR1 is KGHSH, CDR2 LQKENI, per germline. Trimming cost V 3 bases and J 2 bases, with 19 bases left between them. The CDR3 totals 17 residues. The CDR3 is CASSPEVAWGRNYGYTF. CDR3 nucleotides: TGTGCCAGCTCACCTGAGGTAGCGTGGGGAAGAAACTATGGCTACACCTTC.

The chain uses TRBV10-2 and TRBJ2-3; TRBD2 matches at 8 bases. The CDR3 length is 14 residues. CDR1 is WSHSY, CDR2 SAAADI, per germline. Trimming cost V 6 bases and J 3 bases; bases outside gene matches: 5. In DNA form, the CDR3 reads TGCGCCAGCAGACGCGGGGGGTTTACAGATACGCAGTATTTT. As protein: CASRRGGFTDTQYF.

V and J are TRBV28 and TRBJ1-3; 7 bases line up with TRBD1. The trim removed 6 bases at V and 0 bases at J, leaving 11 bases unmatched. This CDR3 region has 17 residues. Germline V gene data show CDR1 as MDHEN and CDR2 as SYDVKM. The CDR3 loop is CASSPNPGTVSGNTIYF. The CDR3 DNA follows: TGTGCCAGCAGCCCAAATCCCGGGACAGTCTCTGGAAACACCATATATTTT.

J is TRBJ2-7 and V is TRBV7-2, with TRBD2 matching 9 bases. Trimming took 5 bases from V and 6 from J; bases not matched to a gene: 11. This CDR3 contains 15 residues. In germline, CDR1 is SGHTA, CDR2 FQGNSA. The CDR3, as DNA: TGTGCCAGCAGCCCAGGAGGGACTAGCATCTTCGAGCAGTACTTC. It specifies CASSPGGTSIFEQYF. The variable domain in full, completed from reference TRBV7-2 and TRBJ2-7, reads GAGVSQSPSNKVTEKGKDVELRCDPISGHTALYWYRQSLGQGLEFLIYFQGNSAPDKSGLPSDRFSAERTGGSVSTLTIQRTQQEDSAVYLCASSPGGTSIFEQYFGPGTRLTVT.

This sequence joins TRBV12-5 and TRBJ1-2; D is possibly TRBD1 (5 bases). V shed 3 bases and J shed 3 bases, with 20 bases lying between them. Germline V gene sequence: CDR1 LGHNT, CDR2 FRNRAP. The CDR3 length is 17 residues. For the CDR3, the DNA is TGTGCTAGTGGTTTCCATCCGCTCCCGGGGGTATACTATGGCTACACCTTC. Its translation is CASGFHPLPGVYYGYTF.

The chain has TRBV5-6 and TRBJ2-3, with TRBD1 as a possible D gene (6 bases). The germline V and J ends were trimmed by 7 bases and 3 bases, with 18 bases remaining between them. Germline V gene sequence: CDR1 SGHDT, CDR2 YYEEEE. This CDR3 is 15 amino acids long. CDR3 residues: CASSPDRQVTDTQYF. Written as DNA, the CDR3 is TGTGCCAGCTCCCCGGACAGACAAGTAACAGATACGCAGTATTTT.

The V call is TRBV10-3, the J call TRBJ2-3; 15 bases are a match to TRBD2. J gave up 4 bases and V 4 bases, and 3 bases lay outside the gene matches. The CDR3 runs 16 residues. Germline CDR1 reads ENHRY; CDR2 reads SYGVKD. CDR3 nucleotide sequence: TGTGCCATCAGTGCGAGGACTAGCGGGGGGGCAGATACGCAGTATTTT. Protein product: CAISARTSGGADTQYF.

This clone has just one count. The chain joins TRBV18 to TRBJ1-1; D not certain. Trimming pared 2 bases from V and 0 bases from J, leaving 16 bases between. Germline V gene data show CDR1 as KGHSH and CDR2 as LQKENI. The CDR3 runs to 17 residues. CDR3 region: CASSPRQGTPVNTEAFF. In DNA form, the CDR3 reads TGTGCCAGCTCACCAAGACAAGGCACCCCTGTGAACACTGAAGCTTTCTTT.

The V gene is TRBV19, the J gene TRBJ1-5; D might be TRBD1 (6 bases). Trimming cost V 10 bases and J 5 bases, with 15 bases left between them. The CDR3 is 13 residues long. CDR1 is LNHDA, CDR2 SQIVND, per germline (reference sequence). The CDR3 is CATGGGGDQPQHF. CDR3 bases: TGTGCCACTGGGGGGGGCGGGGATCAGCCCCAGCATTTT.

This clone was seen once. The chain has TRBV19 and TRBJ2-1, with D possibly TRBD2 on 6 matching bases. The CDR3 is 16 amino acids. The V end was cut by 5 bases, the J end by 2 bases, with 16 bases between. The germline gives CDR1 LNHDA, CDR2 SQIVND (reference sequence). The CDR3 reads CASSSFGGSTYNEQFF. CDR3 nucleotides: TGTGCCAGTAGTTCATTCGGGGGTAGCACCTACAATGAGCAGTTCTTC.

The chain recombines TRBV4-3 with TRBJ1-1, with 8 positions matching TRBD1. Germline CDR1 and CDR2: LGHNA and YSLEER. V lost 4 bases and J lost 8; bases outside the gene matches: 6. The CDR3 spans 13 residues. The CDR3 DNA sequence: TGCGCCAGCAGCCGGCAGGGGGCGAGGGAAGCTTTCTTT. Its translation: CASSRQGAREAFF.

The chain is built from TRBV5-8 and TRBJ2-1, with D possibly TRBD1 on 5 matching bases. Trimming shortened V by 1 base and J by 0 bases, and 11 bases separated the two germline ends. From germline, CDR1 is SGHTS and CDR2 YDEGEE. The CDR3 length is 16 residues. The CDR3 reads CASSLWGVSSYNEQFF. CDR3 nucleotides: TGTGCCAGCAGCTTGTGGGGCGTGAGCTCCTACAATGAGCAGTTCTTC.

The chain couples TRBV18 to TRBJ1-5; D perhaps matches TRBD1 (5 bases). V was shortened by 2 bases and J by 1 base, with 9 bases between the two germline ends. CDR1 is KGHSH, CDR2 LQKENI, per germline. This CDR3 spans 15 amino acids. The CDR3: CASSPEAGSNQPQHF. The DNA of the CDR3 is TGTGCCAGCTCACCAGAAGCAGGGAGCAATCAGCCCCAGCATTTT.

This clone was detected once. V usage is TRBV5-8 and J usage is TRBJ2-3, with TRBD1 as a possible D gene (6 bases). Germline V gene sequence: CDR1 SGHTS, CDR2 YDEGEE. CDR3 size: 15 residues. The V end lost 4 bases, the J end lost 3 bases, and 15 bases lay between the germline ends. CDR3 coding DNA: TGTGCCAGCAGCCCCTTGGGGCAGGGGACAGATACGCAGTATTTT. Its protein is CASSPLGQGTDTQYF. The variable domain in full, with the rest retrieved from reference TRBV5-8 and TRBJ2-3, is EAGVTQSPTHLIKTRGQQATLRCSPISGHTSVYWYQQALGLGLQFLLWYDEGEERNRGNFPPRFSGRQFPNYSSELNVNALELEDSALYLCASSPLGQGTDTQYFGPGTRLTVL.

This clone has only a few counts. The chain is built from TRBV7-2 and TRBJ1-2; D remains ambiguous. This CDR3 comprises 13 residues. Germline CDR1 SGHTA, CDR2 FQGNSA. The ends were cut back, 5 bases at V and 3 bases at J, with 10 bases in the middle. As DNA, the CDR3 is TGTGCCAGCAGCCTGGGCCAAGACTATGGCTACACCTTC. It translates to CASSLGQDYGYTF. The full variable domain, rest sourced from reference TRBV7-2 and TRBJ1-2, is GAGVSQSPSNKVTEKGKDVELRCDPISGHTALYWYRQSLGQGLEFLIYFQGNSAPDKSGLPSDRFSAERTGGSVSTLTIQRTQQEDSAVYLCASSLGQDYGYTFGSGTRLTVV.